Listed here is a single TCR beta chain. Its antigen has not been determined. No much larger clone is present one base from it, and per-base qualities are unavailable. Patient enrollment in ICON started in the first half of 2016, and the final patient was enrolled in 2018. Fresh tumor and matched uninvolved tissue for in-depth immune analyses, including TCR sequencing, were collected from a subcohort of fewer than 95 patients. DNA for TCR sequencing was isolated from bulk tissue, and no cell sorting was done. TCR sequencing with the immunoSEQ assay provided the T-cell fraction in tumor and uninvolved lung tissue. Under the source paper's analysis protocol: For survival analysis, patients were split into high (upper tertile) and low (lower two tertiles) T-cell fraction groups and compared by log-rank test. A signed-rank test was used to test paired tumor versus uninvolved lung differences in T-cell fraction. In TCRdb, the immuneACCESS table is reduced to in-frame sequences with V and J assigned. These tables do not hold every clone; where another copy was compared, an unresolved V gene accounts for under half, and the others remain unexplained. The V and J calls and clone size are taken from that table; D and trimming were inferred from the DNA. The sample contains 13,000 or so clones, roughly 64% of them found a single time. 6% to 7.5% of the sample is in the top ten clones.

The sample originates from a study of tumor-infiltrating lymphocytes in localized non-small cell lung cancer (dated by TCRdb to the early 2020s). The study in broad terms: The cohort covered several histologies, both smokers and never-smokers, and patients whose samples were collected after neoadjuvant chemotherapy. The overall ICON cohort comprised 150 surgical patients with localized non-small cell lung cancer whose tumors were resected. A total of some 50 patients were included in the paired tumor versus uninvolved lung comparison of immunoSEQ T-cell fraction. Each patient contributed resected tumor tissue and uninvolved lung tissue from the same patient, described as non-adjacent to the tumor. Alongside flow cytometry, multiplex immunofluorescence, RNA-seq, exome sequencing and proteomics, TCR sequencing was applied to the same patients as one of several integrated assays. General findings and caveats noted by the study authors: Different pieces of the same tissue were used for different assays, so technical variation could not be separated from intratumor heterogeneity. No association of tumor T-cell fraction from TCR sequencing with recurrence-free survival was found (p = 0.61). Assay coverage varied across patients depending on available tissue quantity, so only a subset of the cohort had TCR sequencing. Consistent with immunofluorescence CD3 counts, TCRbeta sequencing supported greater T cell infiltration in tumors than in uninvolved lung tissue. TCR-derived T-cell fraction did not differ between the flow cytometry-defined immunotypes IM1 (good prognosis) and IM2 (poor prognosis).

The sequenced sample consisted of lung tumor tissue. The clonotype comes from a human donor with non-small cell lung cancer.

Read as DNA, the sequence is TGTGCTAGTGCGACCGGGCCGACCTACGAGCAGTACTTC. The translation is CASATGPTYEQYF. This chain is built from TRBV12-5 and TRBJ2-7; the D gene cannot be resolved reliably. Relative to germline, V is 7 bases shorter and J is 2 bases shorter, with 12 bases between their ends. There are 13 amino acids in the CDR3, from cysteine to phenylalanine inclusive. Only CDR3 DNA remains: 39 bases, in frame from the first base. CDR1 and CDR2, per the germline V gene, are LGHNT and FRNRAP.